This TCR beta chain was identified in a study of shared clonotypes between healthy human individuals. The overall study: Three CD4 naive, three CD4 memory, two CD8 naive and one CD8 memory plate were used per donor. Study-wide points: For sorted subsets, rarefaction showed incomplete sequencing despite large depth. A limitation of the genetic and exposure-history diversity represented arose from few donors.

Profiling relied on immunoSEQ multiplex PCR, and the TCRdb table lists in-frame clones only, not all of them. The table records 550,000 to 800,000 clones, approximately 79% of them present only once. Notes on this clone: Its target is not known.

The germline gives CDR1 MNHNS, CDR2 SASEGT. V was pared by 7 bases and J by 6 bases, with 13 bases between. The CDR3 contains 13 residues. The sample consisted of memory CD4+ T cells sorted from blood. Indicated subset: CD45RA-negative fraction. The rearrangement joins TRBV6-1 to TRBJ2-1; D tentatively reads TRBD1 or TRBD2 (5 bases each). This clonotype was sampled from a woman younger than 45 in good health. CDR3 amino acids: CASKIGAFNEQFF. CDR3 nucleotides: TGTGCCAGCAAAATCGGGGCGTTCAATGAGCAGTTCTTC.